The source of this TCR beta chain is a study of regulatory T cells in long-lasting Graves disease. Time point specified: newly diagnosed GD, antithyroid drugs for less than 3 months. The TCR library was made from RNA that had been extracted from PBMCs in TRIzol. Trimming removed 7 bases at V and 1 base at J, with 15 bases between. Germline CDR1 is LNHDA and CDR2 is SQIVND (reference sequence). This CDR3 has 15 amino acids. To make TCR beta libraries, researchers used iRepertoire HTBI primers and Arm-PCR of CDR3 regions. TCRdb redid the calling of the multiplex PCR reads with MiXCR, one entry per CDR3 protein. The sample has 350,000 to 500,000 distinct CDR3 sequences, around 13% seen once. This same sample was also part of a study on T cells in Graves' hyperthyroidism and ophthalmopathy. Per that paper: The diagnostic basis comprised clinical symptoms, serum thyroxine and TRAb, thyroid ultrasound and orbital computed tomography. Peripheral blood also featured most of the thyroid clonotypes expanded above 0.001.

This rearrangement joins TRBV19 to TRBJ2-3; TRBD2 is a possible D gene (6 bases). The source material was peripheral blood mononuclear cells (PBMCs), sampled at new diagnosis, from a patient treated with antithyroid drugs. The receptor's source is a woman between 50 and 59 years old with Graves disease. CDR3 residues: CASITTGRCTDTQYF. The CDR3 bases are TGTGCCAGTATAACGACGGGGAGGTGCACAGATACGCAGTATTTT.